These T cell receptor beta chains were read from a single sample in a study of blood T cell repertoires in COVID-19. The repertoire was sequenced with immunoSEQ multiplex PCR; TCRdb's copy has only in-frame clones and lacks some. The table has approximately 140,000 clones, around 84% seen once. The sequenced material came from peripheral blood. The source is a human donor in a cohort sampled during active COVID-19. Each CDR3 is given with its conserved first and last residue. Some rows have no size entry. The others give once, few or many, or a class for an expanded clone.

size: once; V: TRBV7-8; J: TRBJ2-1; CDR3: CASSSLQGNNEQFF
size: .; V: TRBV30; J: TRBJ1-1; CDR3: CAWTGGWTEAFF
size: .; V: TRBV7-2; J: TRBJ1-3; CDR3: CASSLDPSFPSGGNTIYF
size: .; V: TRBV6-6; J: TRBJ2-1; CDR3: CASRERGGGHYNEQFF
size: once; V: TRBV10-2; J: TRBJ2-3; CDR3: CASSESSTSGGATDTQYF
size: .; V: TRBV6-2/TRBV6-3; J: TRBJ2-2; CDR3: CASSYIKTLGTGELFF
size: .; V: TRBV11-3; J: TRBJ2-3; CDR3: CAWRVAGTDTQYF
size: .; V: TRBV12-3/TRBV12-4; J: TRBJ2-7; CDR3: CASSLGQRAEQYF
size: .; V: TRBV2; J: TRBJ2-5; CDR3: CASSDGQGETQYF
size: once; V: TRBV19; J: TRBJ1-4; CDR3: CASSWGTDVTNEKLFF
size: .; V: TRBV4-3; J: TRBJ2-1; CDR3: CASSQEFSQYPNEQFF
size: .; V: TRBV4-2; J: TRBJ1-5; CDR3: CASSPNLASNQPQHF
size: .; V: TRBV19; J: TRBJ1-6; CDR3: CASSMTAHNSPLHF
size: .; V: TRBV12-5; J: TRBJ2-5; CDR3: CASGSGTAGGETQYF
size: .; V: TRBV7-9; J: TRBJ1-1; CDR3: CASSRDSYTEAFF
size: .; V: TRBV6-2/TRBV6-3; J: TRBJ1-5; CDR3: CASSHRRADLSNQPQHF
size: .; V: TRBV5-1; J: TRBJ1-2; CDR3: CASSLGAAGGYGYTF
size: once; V: TRBV18; J: TRBJ1-1; CDR3: CASSPPGQGQVTEAFF
size: .; V: TRBV7-2; J: TRBJ2-5; CDR3: CASSGTSDLQETQYF
size: .; V: TRBV19; J: TRBJ1-1; CDR3: CASSTTRQGAVGAFF
size: .; V: TRBV4-3; J: TRBJ1-1; CDR3: CASSQDVRDRGSETEAFF
size: .; V: TRBV5-1; J: TRBJ2-3; CDR3: CASSLTGTTDTQYF
size: .; V: TRBV12-3/TRBV12-4; J: TRBJ1-3; CDR3: CASTPRGNTIYF
size: .; V: TRBV5-5; J: TRBJ1-5; CDR3: CASSYWTGGFNQPQHF
size: .; V: TRBV7-8; J: TRBJ1-1; CDR3: CASSRTGDEAFF
size: once; V: TRBV7-2; J: TRBJ1-1; CDR3: CASSFWDRVTEAFF
size: .; V: TRBV2; J: TRBJ1-5; CDR3: CASVGNRGKVNQPQHF
size: few; V: TRBV19; J: TRBJ1-1; CDR3: CASSRRSGGNTEAFF
size: few; V: TRBV6-6; J: TRBJ2-7; CDR3: CASSTTATYEQYF
size: .; V: TRBV5-5; J: TRBJ2-7; CDR3: CASSLATGGIYEQYF
size: few; V: TRBV4-2; J: TRBJ2-2; CDR3: CASSQEPYLPIGELFF
size: few; V: TRBV10-3; J: TRBJ1-4; CDR3: CAISEQPNEKLFF